This TCR beta chain was profiled in a study of T-cell reconstitution after alpha-beta-depleted transplantation in children. V was cut by 3 bases and J by 1 base, with 12 bases left in between. The CDR3 totals 14 residues. CDR1 and CDR2 (germline): DFQATT, SNEGSKA (reference sequence). This clonotype was seen repeatedly, ten times or more. The TCRbeta library incorporated unique molecular identifiers. TCRdb re-called the PCR reads with MiXCR, one entry per CDR3 protein. The table lists around 680,000 distinct CDR3 sequences, over 15% of them singletons. The V and J genes are TRBV20-1 and TRBJ1-1, with D perhaps TRBD1 (5 bases). Sequenced here: PBMCs from the stem cell graft donor, sampled from the stem cell graft. The receptor comes from a human donor who donated a stem cell graft to a child with acute myeloid leukemia. The CDR3: CSASDGAGNTEAFF. CDR3 bases: TGCAGTGCTAGTGATGGGGCGGGGAACACTGAAGCTTTCTTT.